This T cell receptor (beta chain) was identified in a study of brain T cells in children with intractable seizures. V lost 5 bases, J lost 6 bases, and 8 bases stayed unmatched. The germline gives CDR1 SGHRS, CDR2 YFSETQ. This CDR3 is 14 amino acids long. The repertoire was sequenced with immunoSEQ multiplex PCR; TCRdb's copy has only in-frame clones and lacks some. The top ten hold about 23% of the sample, which has tens of thousands of clones, about 90% seen once. This chain joins TRBV5-1 and TRBJ2-7; 10 bases align to TRBD2. This TCR was sampled from a girl aged 2 to 10 with Rasmussen encephalitis and intractable seizures. The specimen was peripheral blood, collected at surgery. The CDR3, as DNA: TGCGCCAGCAGGAGAGCGGGAGGGCCTTTCGAGCAGTACTTC. This sequence encodes CASRRAGGPFEQYF.